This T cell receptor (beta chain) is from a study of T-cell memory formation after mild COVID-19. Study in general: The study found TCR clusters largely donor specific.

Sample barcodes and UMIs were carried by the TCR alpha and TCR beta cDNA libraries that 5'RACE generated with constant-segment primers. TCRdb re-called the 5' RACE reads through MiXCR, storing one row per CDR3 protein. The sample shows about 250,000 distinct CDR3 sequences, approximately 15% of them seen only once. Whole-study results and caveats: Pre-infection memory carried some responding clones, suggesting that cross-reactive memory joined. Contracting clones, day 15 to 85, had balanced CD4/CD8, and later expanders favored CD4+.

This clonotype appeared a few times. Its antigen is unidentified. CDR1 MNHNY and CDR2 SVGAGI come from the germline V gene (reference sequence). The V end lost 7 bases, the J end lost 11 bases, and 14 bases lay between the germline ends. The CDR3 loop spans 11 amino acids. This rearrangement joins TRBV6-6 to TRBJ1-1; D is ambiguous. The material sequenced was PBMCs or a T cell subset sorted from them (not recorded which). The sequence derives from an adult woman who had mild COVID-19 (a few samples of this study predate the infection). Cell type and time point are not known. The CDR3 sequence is CASTLEGRAFF. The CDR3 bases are TGTGCCAGCACCCTGGAGGGAAGGGCTTTCTTT.